Below, one T cell receptor (beta chain) is given with its context. Its matching antigen is unknown. Unique molecular identifiers featured in each of the TCR beta cDNA libraries. MiXCR was run by TCRdb on the PCR reads, yielding one entry per CDR3 protein. The sample has almost 700,000 distinct CDR3 sequences; 55% to 60% are singletons. From germline, CDR1 is DFQATT and CDR2 SNEGSKA (reference sequence). With 3 bases removed from V and 4 bases from J, the gap between germline ends came to 13 bases. The CDR3 is 13 amino acids. The sample is drawn from a study of post-analysis software for immune sequencing data. Overall study context: Recorded disease courses covered relapsing-remitting, secondary progressive and progressive-relapsing multiple sclerosis. Some patients had no subtype annotation.

Study-level findings and limits: Higher frequency in patients than in controls was seen for 5 or 6 TRBV segments, with TRBV5-6, TRBV5-1 and TRBV20-1 among them. The study found significantly lower normalized Chao1 diversity in multiple sclerosis patients than in controls.

The material sequenced was blood. The chain joins TRBV20-1 to TRBJ2-7, with D maybe TRBD1 (5 bases). The source of this sequence is a girl aged 2 to 9 with multiple sclerosis. CDR3 nucleotides: TGCAGTGCTAGTGACAGAAGTGATTACGAGCAGTACTTC. Translating gives CSASDRSDYEQYF.